Listed below are T cell receptor beta chains from one sample, sequenced in a study of cytomegalovirus exposure and HLA in healthy donors. Only in-frame clones appear in the TCRdb table, and some are missing; sequencing was by immunoSEQ multiplex PCR. The sample includes about 130,000 clones, around three quarters of them seen just once. Sequences were obtained from PBMCs. The receptor set was obtained from a woman aged 50 to 60 in good health and CMV-seronegative. Each CDR3 is given with its conserved first and last residue. The order of the fields is clone size, D gene, J gene, V gene, CDR3 protein, CDR3 DNA. D genes are given only for firm matches. Some rows have no size entry. The others give once, few or many, or a class for an expanded clone.

once | TRBD1 | TRBJ1-1 | TRBV6-5 | CASSFTTQGAGTEAFF | TGTGCCAGCAGTTTCACGACACAGGGGGCGGGCACTGAAGCTTTCTTT
few | . | TRBJ1-1 | TRBV25-1 | CASSEEGSTEAFF | TGTGCCAGCAGTGAAGAAGGGAGCACTGAAGCTTTCTTT
once | . | TRBJ1-1 | TRBV18 | CASSPRGGSTEAFF | TGTGCCAGCTCACCCCGGGGGGGGAGCACTGAAGCTTTCTTT
. | TRBD1 | TRBJ1-1 | TRBV6-5 | CASSTTRGMNTEAFF | TGTGCCAGCAGTACCACCAGGGGGATGAACACTGAAGCTTTCTTT
. | TRBD1 | TRBJ2-6 | TRBV23-1 | CASSRKPGQGMTGANVLTF | TGCGCCAGCAGTCGCAAACCGGGACAGGGGATGACTGGGGCCAACGTCCTGACTTTC
. | TRBD2 | TRBJ2-1 | TRBV10-3 | CAIRAGGTRGYNEQFF | TGTGCCATCAGGGCCGGAGGGACTAGGGGATACAATGAGCAGTTCTTC
few | . | TRBJ1-1 | TRBV5-1 | CASKLAGADTEAFF | TGCGCCAGCAAACTCGCAGGGGCGGACACTGAAGCTTTCTTT
once | . | TRBJ1-2 | TRBV5-1 | CASSADIFNYGYTF | TGCGCCAGCAGCGCAGACATATTTAACTATGGCTACACCTTC
. | . | TRBJ1-1 | TRBV7-9 | CSSSARGTEAFF | TGTTCCAGCAGCGCCAGAGGCACTGAAGCTTTCTTT
few | TRBD2 | TRBJ2-3 | TRBV28 | CASSKAGREGTDTQYF | TGTGCCAGCAGCAAGGCTGGGCGGGAGGGAACAGATACGCAGTATTTT
once | TRBD2 | TRBJ2-3 | TRBV4-2 | CASSQDWGGDTQYF | TGTGCCAGCAGCCAAGATTGGGGAGGGGATACGCAGTATTTT
. | . | TRBJ2-3 | TRBV5-4 | CASSLGAGLVPDTQYF | TGTGCCAGCAGCTTGGGGGCAGGTCTGGTCCCGGATACGCAGTATTTT
. | TRBD1 | TRBJ1-2 | TRBV15 | CATSSPGQGEAGYGYTF | TGTGCCACCAGCAGCCCGGGACAGGGGGAAGCAGGCTATGGCTACACCTTC
few | TRBD2 | TRBJ2-2 | TRBV5-4 | CASSSGTSGFGELFF | TGTGCCAGCAGCTCCGGGACTAGCGGTTTCGGGGAGCTGTTTTTT
few | . | TRBJ1-2 | TRBV6-6 | CASRHPGSNGYTF | TGTGCCAGCAGACACCCGGGGTCAAATGGCTACACCTTC
. | TRBD2 | TRBJ2-2 | TRBV6-5 | CASSYGTSGDGGELFF | TGTGCCAGCAGTTACGGGACTAGCGGCGACGGCGGGGAGCTGTTTTTT
once | TRBD2 | TRBJ2-7 | TRBV30 | CAWKRSGRALYEQYF | TGTGCCTGGAAGAGAAGCGGGAGGGCCTTATACGAGCAGTACTTC
. | TRBD1 | TRBJ1-5 | TRBV5-6 | CASSSGTGVRSNQPQHF | TGTGCCAGCAGCAGCGGGACAGGAGTCCGAAGCAATCAGCCCCAGCATTTT
. | TRBD1 | TRBJ2-7 | TRBV28 | CASSLWGQGLYEQYF | TGTGCCAGCAGTTTATGGGGACAGGGACTCTACGAGCAGTACTTC
once | TRBD1 | TRBJ1-5 | TRBV27 | CASSRSTGTNQPQHF | TGTGCCAGCAGCCGATCGACAGGGACGAATCAGCCCCAGCATTTT
. | . | TRBJ1-1 | TRBV19 | CASSYGGLGRDTEAFF | TGTGCCAGTAGTTATGGTGGACTTGGGCGGGACACTGAAGCTTTCTTT
. | . | TRBJ1-1 | TRBV6-5 | CASSYSAGMNTEAFF | TGTGCCAGCAGTTACTCGGCAGGCATGAACACTGAAGCTTTCTTT
. | TRBD2 | TRBJ2-7 | TRBV11-2 | CASSRGLAGGAYEQYF | TGTGCCAGCAGCCGGGGACTAGCGGGAGGGGCCTACGAGCAGTACTTC
. | . | TRBJ2-7 | TRBV6-5 | CASHKSDEQYF | TGTGCCAGCCACAAATCTGACGAGCAGTACTTC
. | . | TRBJ2-3 | TRBV6-5 | CASSYWRDGDTQYF | TGTGCCAGCAGTTACTGGCGGGACGGCGATACGCAGTATTTT
. | TRBD1 | TRBJ1-4 | TRBV19 | CASSTTGLHEKLFF | TGTGCCAGTAGTACGACAGGGCTTCATGAAAAACTGTTTTTT
few | TRBD2 | TRBJ2-1 | TRBV30 | CAWTSGAPNEQFF | TGTGCCTGGACTAGCGGAGCTCCCAATGAGCAGTTCTTC
. | TRBD2 | TRBJ2-5 | TRBV11-2 | CASSLDTGTRGETQYF | TGTGCCAGCAGCTTAGATACCGGGACTAGGGGGGAGACCCAGTACTTC
. | . | TRBJ2-7 | TRBV30 | CAWTGGGQHEQYF | TGTGCCTGGACGGGAGGGGGCCAGCACGAGCAGTACTTC
. | TRBD2 | TRBJ2-3 | TRBV30 | CAWSVGTRATDTQYF | TGTGCCTGGAGTGTCGGGACTAGGGCCACAGATACGCAGTATTTT
. | . | TRBJ1-1 | TRBV6-5 | CASSTQLLNSEAFF | TGTGCCAGCAGTACACAGCTACTGAACTCTGAAGCTTTCTTT
. | . | TRBJ1-5 | TRBV21-1 | CASSPWTAYQPQHF | TGTGCCAGCAGTCCTTGGACAGCCTATCAGCCCCAGCATTTT
. | TRBD1 | TRBJ1-4 | TRBV6-5 | CASSLQGAGEKLFF | TGTGCCAGCAGTTTACAGGGGGCTGGTGAAAAACTGTTTTTT
. | . | TRBJ1-2 | TRBV30 | CAWRGGTAGGYGYTF | TGTGCCTGGAGGGGGGGAACAGCGGGTGGGTATGGCTACACCTTC
. | TRBD2 | TRBJ2-3 | TRBV27 | CASWLAGTDTQYF | TGTGCCAGCTGGCTAGCGGGAACAGATACGCAGTATTTT
. | TRBD1 | TRBJ2-5 | TRBV7-8 | CASSLATTGPETQYF | TGTGCCAGCAGCTTAGCGACGACAGGGCCAGAGACCCAGTACTTC
. | TRBD1 | TRBJ2-1 | TRBV25-1 | CASSDAGQGYNEQFF | TGTGCCAGCAGTGATGCGGGACAGGGCTACAATGAGCAGTTCTTC
. | . | TRBJ1-1 | TRBV25-1 | CASSESGKNTEAFF | TGTGCCAGCAGTGAATCAGGAAAGAACACTGAAGCTTTCTTT
. | TRBD1 | TRBJ1-5 | TRBV2 | CASKGTVGNQPQHF | TGTGCCAGCAAGGGGACAGTCGGCAATCAGCCCCAGCATTTT
. | TRBD1 | TRBJ1-1 | TRBV9 | CASSVEGALNTEAFF | TGTGCCAGCAGCGTAGAGGGGGCCTTGAACACTGAAGCTTTCTTT
. | TRBD1 | TRBJ2-2 | TRBV28 | CASSLGQVTTGELFF | TGTGCCAGCAGCCTGGGACAGGTGACCACCGGGGAGCTGTTTTTT